This TCR beta chain was recovered during a study of regulatory T cells in long-lasting Graves disease. The study's findings and limits: The study found TRBV28, TRBJ1-2 and TRBJ2-5 favored in persistent disease.

The germline V and J ends were trimmed by 1 base and 9 bases, with 8 bases remaining between them. CDR3 length equals 12 residues. The germline V gene encodes CDR1 KGHDR and CDR2 SFDVKD. The time point: newly diagnosed GD, antithyroid drugs for less than 3 months. There was RNA extracted from PBMCs, and the TCR library was made from it. This clonotype was picked up many times. What it binds is unknown. Both iRepertoire HTBI primers and Arm-PCR of CDR3 regions were used to build the TCR beta libraries. TCRdb passed the multiplex PCR reads through MiXCR, listing each CDR3 protein once. The sample yields around 500,000 distinct CDR3 sequences, 12% seen once. These sequences were also reported in another study, on T cells in Graves' hyperthyroidism and ophthalmopathy. As reported in that work: Every diagnosis used clinical symptoms, serum thyroxine and TRAb, thyroid ultrasound and orbital computed tomography. TCR CDR3 regions were first amplified by RT-PCR with HTBI primers.

This clonotype originated in a woman younger than 45 with Graves disease. The V gene is TRBV24-1, the J gene TRBJ1-1; TRBD1 is a possible D gene (5 bases). Here the sequenced sample was peripheral blood mononuclear cells (PBMCs), taken at new diagnosis, from a patient treated with antithyroid drugs. The CDR3: CATSDFWGKAFF. CDR3 DNA: TGTGCCACCAGTGATTTCTGGGGCAAAGCTTTCTTT.